The rows below give T cell receptor beta chains drawn from one sample of a study of T cells in Graves' hyperthyroidism and ophthalmopathy. Using its own MiXCR run on the multiplex PCR reads, TCRdb lists one record per CDR3 protein. The sample yields around 300,000 distinct CDR3 sequences, approximately 13% seen once. What was sequenced was blood. The receptors shown here come from a woman between 25 and 40 years old with Graves' hyperthyroidism. The CDR3 runs from the conserved cysteine through the conserved F or W. D genes are given only for firm matches. Some rows have no size entry. The others give once, few or many, or a class for an expanded clone.

v_call: TRBV7-2
d_call: NA
clone_size: many
j_call: TRBJ1-6
cdr3_aa: CASSSGRPPLHF
cdr3_nt: TGTGCCAGCAGCTCAGGGAGGCCACCCCTCCACTTT

v_call: TRBV28
d_call: NA
clone_size: many
j_call: TRBJ2-5
cdr3_aa: CASSFLAGLAETQYF
cdr3_nt: TGTGCCAGCAGTTTTCTCGCGGGCCTCGCAGAGACCCAGTACTTC

v_call: TRBV28
d_call: TRBD1
clone_size: NA
j_call: TRBJ2-4
cdr3_aa: CASRTPGQLAKNIQYF
cdr3_nt: TGTGCCAGCAGAACACCGGGACAGCTAGCCAAAAACATTCAGTACTTC

v_call: TRBV19
d_call: NA
clone_size: NA
j_call: TRBJ2-1
cdr3_aa: CASSIGPGYNEQFF
cdr3_nt: TGTGCCAGTAGTATAGGGCCCGGCTACAATGAGCAGTTCTTC

v_call: TRBV29-1
d_call: NA
clone_size: NA
j_call: TRBJ2-5
cdr3_aa: CSVRPGSGKETQYF
cdr3_nt: TGCAGCGTTCGTCCCGGGAGTGGGAAAGAGACCCAGTACTTC

v_call: TRBV12-3/TRBV12-4
d_call: NA
clone_size: few
j_call: TRBJ1-3
cdr3_aa: CASSHRTGTGNTLYF
cdr3_nt: TGTGCCAGCAGTCACCGGACGGGGACTGGAAACACCTTATATTTT

v_call: TRBV28
d_call: NA
clone_size: NA
j_call: TRBJ2-2
cdr3_aa: CASSLAQTRRGTGELFF
cdr3_nt: TGTGCCAGCAGTTTAGCCCAGACACGTCGGGGCACCGGGGAGCTGTTTTTT

v_call: TRBV28
d_call: TRBD1
clone_size: many
j_call: TRBJ2-7
cdr3_aa: CASSPFPFPRGRLLEQYF
cdr3_nt: TGTGCCAGCAGCCCCTTCCCGTTCCCCAGGGGGCGCCTCCTCGAGCAGTACTTC

v_call: TRBV2
d_call: TRBD2
clone_size: many
j_call: TRBJ2-1
cdr3_aa: CASSVEGGNNEQFF
cdr3_nt: TGTGCCAGCAGTGTCGAGGGAGGGAACAATGAGCAGTTCTTC

v_call: TRBV7-3
d_call: TRBD2
clone_size: NA
j_call: TRBJ2-1
cdr3_aa: CASSLTPSSGRGDNEQFF
cdr3_nt: TGTGCCAGCAGCTTAACTCCGAGTAGCGGGAGGGGGGACAATGAGCAGTTCTTC

v_call: TRBV12-3/TRBV12-4
d_call: TRBD1
clone_size: NA
j_call: TRBJ2-7
cdr3_aa: CASSRQGTNYEQYF
cdr3_nt: TGTGCCAGCAGTAGACAGGGGACCAACTACGAGCAGTACTTC

v_call: TRBV5-4
d_call: NA
clone_size: NA
j_call: TRBJ2-5
cdr3_aa: CASSLEPAPQETQYF
cdr3_nt: TGTGCCAGCAGCTTAGAGCCAGCGCCCCAAGAGACCCAGTACTTC

v_call: TRBV12-3/TRBV12-4
d_call: TRBD1
clone_size: many
j_call: TRBJ1-5
cdr3_aa: CASRSGTERSNQPQHF
cdr3_nt: TGTGCCAGCAGGTCCGGGACAGAACGGAGCAATCAGCCCCAGCATTTT

v_call: TRBV3-1
d_call: NA
clone_size: NA
j_call: TRBJ1-5
cdr3_aa: CASSQALREQPQHF
cdr3_nt: TGTGCCAGCAGCCAAGCCCTTAGGGAGCAGCCCCAGCATTTT

v_call: TRBV29-1
d_call: TRBD2
clone_size: many
j_call: TRBJ2-6
cdr3_aa: CSVSSGSTGANVLTF
cdr3_nt: TGCAGCGTGTCTAGCGGGTCGACTGGGGCCAACGTCCTGACTTTC

v_call: TRBV20-1
d_call: NA
clone_size: NA
j_call: TRBJ2-3
cdr3_aa: CSATSLVDTQYF
cdr3_nt: TGCAGTGCTACGTCCCTCGTAGATACGCAGTATTTT

v_call: TRBV5-1
d_call: NA
clone_size: NA
j_call: TRBJ1-1
cdr3_aa: CASRSGANTEAFF
cdr3_nt: TGCGCCAGCAGGTCCGGGGCTAACACTGAAGCTTTCTTT

v_call: TRBV6-1
d_call: NA
clone_size: NA
j_call: TRBJ1-5
cdr3_aa: CASKNRPGQPQHF
cdr3_nt: TGTGCCAGCAAAAATCGTCCCGGTCAGCCCCAGCATTTT

v_call: TRBV5-1
d_call: NA
clone_size: NA
j_call: TRBJ1-3
cdr3_aa: CASSLAGYSTIYF
cdr3_nt: TGCGCCAGCAGCTTGGCAGGGTACAGCACCATATATTTT

v_call: TRBV20-1
d_call: NA
clone_size: NA
j_call: TRBJ1-5
cdr3_aa: CSARDLRSNQPQHF
cdr3_nt: TGCAGTGCTAGAGATCTTAGAAGCAATCAGCCCCAGCATTTT

v_call: TRBV24-1
d_call: NA
clone_size: many
j_call: TRBJ2-2
cdr3_aa: CATSDLGTNTGELFF
cdr3_nt: TGTGCCACCAGTGATCTAGGTACCAACACCGGGGAGCTGTTTTTT

v_call: TRBV7-9
d_call: NA
clone_size: NA
j_call: TRBJ2-7
cdr3_aa: CASSLPTNAAYEQYF
cdr3_nt: TGTGCCAGCAGTTTACCCACGAACGCAGCCTACGAGCAGTACTTC

v_call: TRBV6-1
d_call: NA
clone_size: many
j_call: TRBJ2-7
cdr3_aa: CASSPGTSGYEQYF
cdr3_nt: TGTGCCAGCAGCCCTGGGACTTCAGGCTACGAGCAGTACTTC